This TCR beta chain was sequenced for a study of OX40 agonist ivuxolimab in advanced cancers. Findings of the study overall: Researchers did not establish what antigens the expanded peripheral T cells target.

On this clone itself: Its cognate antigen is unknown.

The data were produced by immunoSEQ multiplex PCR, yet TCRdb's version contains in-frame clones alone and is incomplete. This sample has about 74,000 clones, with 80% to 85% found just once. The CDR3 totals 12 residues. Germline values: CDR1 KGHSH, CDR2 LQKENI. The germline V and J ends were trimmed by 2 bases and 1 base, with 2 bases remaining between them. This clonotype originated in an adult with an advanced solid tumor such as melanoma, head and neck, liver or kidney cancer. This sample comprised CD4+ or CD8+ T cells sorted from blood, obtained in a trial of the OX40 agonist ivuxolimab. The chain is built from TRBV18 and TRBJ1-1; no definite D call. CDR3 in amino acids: CASSPGNTEAFF. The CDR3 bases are TGTGCCAGCTCACCAGGGAACACTGAAGCTTTCTTT.